One and the same sample provided the 26 T cell receptor beta chains below, sequenced in a study of T cells of healthy individuals. TCRdb passed the 5' RACE reads through MiXCR, listing each CDR3 protein once. The sample has some 100,000 distinct CDR3 sequences, approximately 15% seen once. These receptors came from a human donor in good health.

This chain links TRBV20-1 with TRBJ1-5; 7 bases fit TRBD1. Germline V gene lookup returns CDR1 DFQATT and CDR2 SNEGSKA (reference sequence). The J segment lost 3 bases and the V segment lost 5 bases, leaving 1 base of the junction unmatched. The CDR3 is 12 amino acids. CDR3 amino acids: CSAQGVNQPQHF. CDR3 sequence (DNA): TGCAGTGCTCAGGGGGTCAATCAGCCCCAGCATTTT.

There are a few counts of this clonotype. This chain joins TRBV7-8 and TRBJ2-7; the D is unclear. The V gene's germline CDR1 is SGHVS and CDR2 FQNEAQ. V lost 5 bases, J lost 3 bases, and 14 bases lay in between. The CDR3 runs to 14 residues. As DNA, the CDR3 is TGTGCCAGCAGCCCCGGTGGCCGGAACTACGAGCAGTACTTC. This encodes CASSPGGRNYEQYF. Full variable domain (rest looked up from reference TRBV7-8 and TRBJ2-7): GAGVSQSPRYKVAKRGQDVALRCDPISGHVSLFWYQQALGQGPEFLTYFQNEAQLDKSGLPSDRFFAERPEGSVSTLKIQRTQQEDSAVYLCASSPGGRNYEQYFGPGTRLTVT.

This clonotype was detected many times. The chain has TRBV12-3 or TRBV12-4 and TRBJ2-3, with 10 bases lining up with TRBD2. CDR3 length: 15 amino acids. The V gene end was trimmed by 10 bases and the J gene end by 5 bases; junction bases not matched to a gene: 12. CDR3 in amino acids: CATTTSGWGGDTQYF. CDR3 DNA: TGTGCCACGACGACTAGCGGGTGGGGGGGAGATACGCAGTATTTT.

This sequence joins TRBV11-2 and TRBJ1-1; 7 bases line up with TRBD1. Trimming took 0 bases from V and 7 from J; bases not matched to a gene: 5. The CDR3 extends over 14 amino acids. The germline V gene encodes CDR1 SGHAT and CDR2 FQNNGV. The CDR3 nucleotides are TGTGCCAGCAGCTTAGACAGGGGGTCGGGTGAAGCTTTCTTT. Amino acid sequence: CASSLDRGSGEAFF.

The gene calls are TRBV7-2 and TRBJ1-5, with TRBD1 matching 8 bases. The V segment lost 1 base and the J segment 4 bases; nucleotides outside the gene matches: 3. Looked up from germline, CDR1 is SGHTA and CDR2 is FQGNSA. The CDR3 has 15 residues. The CDR3 loop reads CASSLETGANQPQHF. The CDR3 coding sequence is TGTGCCAGCAGCTTAGAGACAGGGGCTAATCAGCCCCAGCATTTT.

This clonotype turned up a few times. The rearrangement joins TRBV29-1 to TRBJ2-2; 8 bases fit TRBD1. Unmatched junction bases numbered 4, after V lost 4 bases and J lost 3 bases. The CDR3 totals 14 residues. Germline loops: CDR1 SQVTM, CDR2 ANQGSEA. CDR3 protein: CSVAGGRDTGELFF. CDR3 coding DNA: TGCAGCGTTGCAGGGGGCCGCGACACCGGGGAGCTGTTTTTT.

This clonotype was detected only a few times. V usage is TRBV29-1 and J usage is TRBJ2-7, with 8 bases matching TRBD2. Germline trimming cut 6 bases from V and 7 bases from J; bases unmatched to any gene: 5. CDR1 is SQVTM, CDR2 ANQGSEA, per germline. CDR3 length: 11 residues. The CDR3 DNA reads TGCAGCGTCCGGGGGGGTAGGGAGCAGTACTTC. Its translation is CSVRGGREQYF.

There are many counts of this clonotype. For the CDR3, the DNA is TGCAGTGCTAGCTTAAAAGCGGGAGGGCCCTACGAGCAGTACTTC. As protein: CSASLKAGGPYEQYF. The chain employs TRBV20-1 and TRBJ2-7, with 10 bases identical to TRBD2. The CDR3 runs 15 residues. Per germline, CDR1 DFQATT and CDR2 SNEGSKA (reference sequence). V lost 3 bases and J lost 2; bases outside the gene matches: 7.

The V and J genes are TRBV7-9 and TRBJ2-7; D might be TRBD1 (5 bases). The germline V and J ends were trimmed by 6 bases and 8 bases, with 29 bases remaining between them. The germline V gene has CDR1 SEHNR and CDR2 FQNEAQ (reference sequence). The CDR3 extends over 17 amino acids. The CDR3 nucleotides read TGTGCCAGCAGGCCTAGAACTGACATCCAGGGTAATGTGAAGCAGTACTTC. Amino acid sequence: CASRPRTDIQGNVKQYF. Complete variable domain (other parts from reference TRBV7-9 and TRBJ2-7): DTGVSQNPRHKITKRGQNVTFRCDPISEHNRLYWYRQTLGQGPEFLTYFQNEAQLEKSRLLSDRFSAERPKGSFSTLEIQRTEQGDSAMYLCASRPRTDIQGNVKQYFGPGTRLTVT.

The chain links TRBV18 to TRBJ1-1, with D perhaps TRBD1 (6 bases). The ends were cut back, 4 bases at V and 7 bases at J, with 16 bases in the middle. The germline CDR1 and CDR2 sequences are KGHSH and LQKENI. CDR3 length equals 14 residues. CDR3 amino acids: CASSRIRGENEAFF. The CDR3 nucleotides read TGTGCCAGCTCACGGATCAGGGGCGAGAATGAAGCTTTCTTT.

The CDR3: CASSLGLQETQYF. The CDR3 bases are TGCGCCAGCAGCTTAGGCCTACAAGAGACCCAGTACTTC. The chain joins TRBV5-1 to TRBJ2-5; D is unresolved. Trimming removed 2 bases at V and 2 bases at J, with 7 bases between. Germline V lookup: CDR1 SGHRS, CDR2 YFSETQ. The CDR3 consists of 13 residues.

At least ten counts were recorded for this clonotype. The chain uses TRBV3-1 and TRBJ1-2, with D possibly being TRBD1 (6 bases). The CDR3 totals 15 residues. Germline CDR1 and CDR2: LGHDT and YNNKEL (reference sequence). The germline V and J ends were trimmed by 1 base and 2 bases, with 11 bases remaining between them. CDR3 bases: TGTGCCAGCAGCCAAGTCCCAGGGGAGAACTATGGCTACACCTTC. Protein product: CASSQVPGENYGYTF.

This clonotype was recorded at least ten times. The genes are TRBV27 and TRBJ2-2, with D unclear. The CDR3 spans 15 residues. The V and J ends lost 2 bases and 8 bases respectively, with 15 bases between them. CDR1 and CDR2 (germline): MNHEY, SMNVEV (reference sequence). This CDR3 reads CASSLNSGVKGELFF. The CDR3, as DNA: TGTGCCAGCAGTTTAAATTCCGGAGTGAAAGGGGAGCTGTTTTTT.

In this sample, this clonotype turned up a few times. The J gene is TRBJ1-2, the V gene TRBV30; no firm D call. V gave up 0 bases and J gave up 2 bases, with 7 bases separating them. Looked up from germline, CDR1 is GTSNPN and CDR2 is SVGIG (reference sequence). This CDR3 comprises 13 residues. The CDR3 loop is CAWSVGRNYGYTF. The DNA for the CDR3 is TGTGCCTGGAGTGTAGGGCGGAACTATGGCTACACCTTC.

This chain joins TRBV4-3 and TRBJ2-5; 7 bases are a match to TRBD2. Per the germline V gene, CDR1 is LGHNA and CDR2 is YSLEER. Trimming cost V 2 bases and J 8 bases; bases outside gene matches: 8. The CDR3 totals 14 residues. The CDR3 loop reads CASSQSSGLETQYF. CDR3 DNA sequence: TGCGCCAGCAGCCAAAGTAGCGGGTTGGAAACCCAGTACTTC.

This clonotype was seen repeatedly, ten times or more. The chain recombines TRBV10-3 with TRBJ2-5; 12 nucleotides align to TRBD2. CDR3 length equals 16 residues. Per the germline V gene, CDR1 is ENHRY and CDR2 is SYGVKD. The V segment lost 3 bases and the J segment 4 bases; nucleotides outside the gene matches: 6. In DNA form, the CDR3 reads TGTGCCATCAGTGAATACGCTAGCGGGGGGGCAGAGACCCAGTACTTC. Protein product: CAISEYASGGAETQYF.

This clonotype was counted many times. This chain links TRBV12-3 or TRBV12-4 with TRBJ2-3; either TRBD1 or TRBD2 may fit D (5 bases each). The V gene lost 4 bases and the J gene lost 4 bases, with 12 bases spanning the gap. The CDR3 consists of 14 residues. The CDR3: CASSSGLAPDTQYF. The CDR3 DNA reads as TGTGCCAGCAGTTCGGGGCTAGCTCCAGATACGCAGTATTTT.

The chain has TRBV6-5 and TRBJ2-6, with D perhaps TRBD2 (5 bases). V lost 6 bases and J lost 0, with 12 bases in between. Germline V lookup: CDR1 MNHEY, CDR2 SVGAGI. This CDR3 is 16 amino acids long. Here the CDR3 reads CASSRGRRSGANVLTF. The CDR3 DNA reads as TGTGCCAGCAGCCGGGGAAGGCGCTCTGGGGCCAACGTCCTGACTTTC.

V is TRBV20-1 and J is TRBJ2-7; 9 nucleotides align to TRBD2. Germline trimming cut 2 bases from V and 7 bases from J; bases unmatched to any gene: 6. This CDR3 is built from 13 residues. CDR1 and CDR2 from the germline V gene are DFQATT and SNEGSKA (reference sequence). CDR3 sequence reads: CSARLAGAGEQYF. As DNA, the CDR3 is TGCAGTGCTAGATTAGCGGGAGCGGGGGAGCAGTACTTC.

The chain is built from TRBV5-1 and TRBJ2-7; 9 bases map to TRBD2. Germline assignment: CDR1 SGHRS and CDR2 YFSETQ. Trimming cost V 3 bases and J 4 bases; bases outside gene matches: 5. This CDR3 region has 14 residues. CDR3 residues: CASSSSGNEYEQYF. The CDR3 DNA reads TGCGCCAGCAGCTCTAGCGGGAACGAATACGAGCAGTACTTC.

Concerning this clonotype: Just one base apart from a much larger clone, this may be a read error. The J gene is TRBJ2-3, the V gene TRBV15, with 8 bases fitting TRBD2. This CDR3 contains 15 residues. Germline loops: CDR1 LNHNV, CDR2 YYDKDF (reference sequence). The CDR3 sequence is CATSSLAGPTDKQYF. The DNA for the CDR3 is TGTGCCACCAGCAGCCTAGCGGGTCCCACAGATAAGCAGTATTTT.

This clonotype was seen at least ten times. The V call is TRBV7-6, the J call TRBJ2-1, with TRBD2 matching over 12 bases. This CDR3 contains 18 residues. The J segment lost 2 bases and the V segment lost 5 bases, leaving 10 bases of the junction unmatched. From germline, CDR1 is SGHVS and CDR2 FNYEAQ. The CDR3 loop reads CASSVGPSGRAPYNEQFF. In DNA, the CDR3 is TGTGCCAGCAGCGTAGGCCCTAGCGGGAGGGCCCCCTACAATGAGCAGTTCTTC.

The table lists this clonotype with many counts. The rearrangement joins TRBV10-3 to TRBJ2-5; tentatively, D is TRBD2 (6 bases). Germline CDR1 and CDR2: ENHRY and SYGVKD. Trimming removed 4 bases at V and 5 bases at J, with 11 bases between. The CDR3 spans 13 residues. DNA for the CDR3: TGTGCCATCAGTGGAGGACTAACCGAGACCCAGTACTTC. Translated, it gives CAISGGLTETQYF.

The chain combines TRBV5-1 with TRBJ2-6; unclear D gene. This CDR3 contains 15 residues. Germline V CDR1 and CDR2: SGHRS, YFSETQ. V was shortened by 4 bases and J by 0 bases, with 8 bases between the two germline ends. CDR3 sequence: CASSTLASGANVLTF. As DNA, the CDR3 is TGCGCCAGCAGCACCTTGGCCTCTGGGGCCAACGTCCTGACTTTC.

The sample holds a few counts of this clonotype. The V and J genes are TRBV20-1 and TRBJ1-5; D not resolved. Trimming removed 3 bases at V and 3 bases at J, with 6 bases between. There are 12 residues in the CDR3. Germline V CDR1 and CDR2: DFQATT, SNEGSKA (reference sequence). The CDR3 region has the DNA TGCAGTGCTAGCGGGTACAATCAGCCCCAGCATTTT. The encoded protein is CSASGYNQPQHF.

This clonotype was recorded at least ten times. The chain recombines TRBV18 with TRBJ2-5, with D possibly TRBD1 on 6 matching bases. Germline values: CDR1 KGHSH, CDR2 LQKENI. V was shortened by 3 bases and J by 2 bases, with 13 bases between the two germline ends. The CDR3 runs to 15 residues. The CDR3 loop reads CASSPPDRLQETQYF. The CDR3 DNA sequence: TGTGCCAGCTCACCTCCGGACAGATTACAAGAGACCCAGTACTTC.